The T cell receptor (beta chain) described here comes from a study of T cell responses to AZD1222 COVID-19 vaccine. About the study: Samples with a second dose at about 4 or about 12 weeks were pooled together. Study findings and constraints: Seropositive at baseline were only a handful of AZD1222 recipients. In a largely white British group with more females than males, clonal diversity was possibly underestimated. Per reports, nearly half of all spike-specific TCRs target regions that are unmutated in variants.

Of note for this clone: What it binds is not known.

Here immunoSEQ multiplex PCR was the method, and the copy in TCRdb shows in-frame clones only, minus some. The repertoire consists of about 140,000 clones, with more than 80% occurring once and the leading ten covering 2.5% to 3%. Germline V CDR1 and CDR2: MNHEY, SVGAGI. The CDR3 loop spans 13 amino acids. V was cut by 6 bases and J by 6 bases, with 9 bases left in between. Sample: peripheral blood, taken on day 0 of AZD1222 vaccination. J is TRBJ1-6 and V is TRBV6-5, with D unclear. This clonotype originated in an adult in good health. The CDR3 sequence: CASRGEGNSPLHF. The CDR3, as DNA: TGTGCCAGCAGAGGAGAGGGTAATTCACCCCTCCACTTT.